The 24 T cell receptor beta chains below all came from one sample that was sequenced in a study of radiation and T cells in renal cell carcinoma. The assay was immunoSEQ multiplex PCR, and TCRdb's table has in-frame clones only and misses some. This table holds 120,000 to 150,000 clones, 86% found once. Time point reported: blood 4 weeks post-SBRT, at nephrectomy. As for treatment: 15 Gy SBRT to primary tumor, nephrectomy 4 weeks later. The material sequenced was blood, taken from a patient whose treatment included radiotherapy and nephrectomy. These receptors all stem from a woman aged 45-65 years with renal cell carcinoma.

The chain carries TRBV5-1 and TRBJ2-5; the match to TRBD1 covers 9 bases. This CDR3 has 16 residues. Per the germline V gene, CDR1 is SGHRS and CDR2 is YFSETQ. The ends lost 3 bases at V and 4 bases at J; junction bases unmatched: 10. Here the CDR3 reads CASSSEGQGDGETQYF. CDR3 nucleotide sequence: TGCGCCAGCAGCTCGGAGGGACAGGGAGACGGAGAGACCCAGTACTTC.

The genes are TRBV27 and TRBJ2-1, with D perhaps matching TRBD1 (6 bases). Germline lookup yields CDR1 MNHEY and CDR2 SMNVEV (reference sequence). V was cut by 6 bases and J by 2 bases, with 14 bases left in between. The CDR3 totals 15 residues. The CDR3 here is CASSEYRVAYNEQFF. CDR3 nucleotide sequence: TGTGCCAGCAGCGAATACAGGGTTGCCTACAATGAGCAGTTCTTC.

The CDR3 protein is CASSRNRGIGYEQYF. The DNA of the CDR3 is TGTGCCAGCAGCCGGAACAGGGGAATAGGGTACGAGCAGTACTTC. The chain combines TRBV14 with TRBJ2-7, with 7 bases that match TRBD1. Trimming at V came to 4 bases and at J to 4 bases, leaving 10 bases not matched to a gene. The germline CDR1 and CDR2 sequences are SGHDN and FVKESK. The length of the CDR3 is 15 residues.

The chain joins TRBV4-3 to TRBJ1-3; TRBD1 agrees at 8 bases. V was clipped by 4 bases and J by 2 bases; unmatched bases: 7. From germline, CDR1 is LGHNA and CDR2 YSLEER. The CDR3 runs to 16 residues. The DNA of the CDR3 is TGCGCCAGCAGCCGCGACCAGGGGGCGCCTGGAAACACCATATATTTT. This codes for CASSRDQGAPGNTIYF.

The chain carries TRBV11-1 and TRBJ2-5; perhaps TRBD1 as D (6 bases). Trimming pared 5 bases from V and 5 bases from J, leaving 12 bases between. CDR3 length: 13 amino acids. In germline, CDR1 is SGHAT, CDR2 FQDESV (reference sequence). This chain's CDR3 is CASSRDNSETQYF. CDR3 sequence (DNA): TGTGCCAGCAGCCGGGACAATAGTGAGACCCAGTACTTC. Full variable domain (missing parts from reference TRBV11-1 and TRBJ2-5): EAEVAQSPRYKITEKSQAVAFWCDPISGHATLYWYRQILGQGPELLVQFQDESVVDDSQLPKDRFSAERLKGVDSTLKIQPAELGDSAMYLCASSRDNSETQYFGPGTRLLVL.

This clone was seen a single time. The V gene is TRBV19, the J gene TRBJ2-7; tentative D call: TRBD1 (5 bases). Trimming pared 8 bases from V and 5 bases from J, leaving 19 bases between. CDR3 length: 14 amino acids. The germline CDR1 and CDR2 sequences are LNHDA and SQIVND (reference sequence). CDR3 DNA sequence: TGTGCCAGTGCCGACAGCTCGGTTCGGGACGAGCAGTACTTC. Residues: CASADSSVRDEQYF.

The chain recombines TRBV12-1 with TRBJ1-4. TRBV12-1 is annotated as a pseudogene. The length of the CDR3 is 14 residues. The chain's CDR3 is CASSQDGGKGKLFF. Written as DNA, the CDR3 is TGTGCCAGCAGCCAGGACGGAGGTAAAGGGAAACTGTTTTTT.

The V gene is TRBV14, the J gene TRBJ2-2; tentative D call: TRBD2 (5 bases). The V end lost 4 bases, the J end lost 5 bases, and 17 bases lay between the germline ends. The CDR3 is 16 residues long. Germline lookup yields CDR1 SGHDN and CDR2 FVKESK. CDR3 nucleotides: TGTGCCAGCAGCCGAGGTTTAGGCTGGGAGACCGGGGAGCTGTTTTTT. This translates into CASSRGLGWETGELFF.

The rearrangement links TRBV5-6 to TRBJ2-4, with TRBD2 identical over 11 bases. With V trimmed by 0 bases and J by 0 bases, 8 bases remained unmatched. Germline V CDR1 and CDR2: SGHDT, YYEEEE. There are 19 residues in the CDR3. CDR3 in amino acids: CASSLGLAGGVLAKNIQYF. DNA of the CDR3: TGTGCCAGCAGCTTGGGGCTAGCGGGGGGCGTGCTAGCCAAAAACATTCAGTACTTC.

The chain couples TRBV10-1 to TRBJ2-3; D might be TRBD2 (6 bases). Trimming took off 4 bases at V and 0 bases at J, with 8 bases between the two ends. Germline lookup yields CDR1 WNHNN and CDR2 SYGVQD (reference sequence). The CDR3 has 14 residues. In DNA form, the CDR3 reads TGCGCCAGCAGTGGGGGACTGAGCACAGATACGCAGTATTTT. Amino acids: CASSGGLSTDTQYF.

This chain's CDR3 is CASSLNRGLGEAFF. The CDR3 region has the DNA TGTGCCAGCAGTTTAAACCGGGGGCTCGGTGAAGCTTTCTTT. The chain employs TRBV28 and TRBJ1-1; TRBD1 is a possible D gene (6 bases). CDR3 length: 14 residues. V was pared by 2 bases and J by 7 bases, with 14 bases between. The germline V gene encodes CDR1 MDHEN and CDR2 SYDVKM.

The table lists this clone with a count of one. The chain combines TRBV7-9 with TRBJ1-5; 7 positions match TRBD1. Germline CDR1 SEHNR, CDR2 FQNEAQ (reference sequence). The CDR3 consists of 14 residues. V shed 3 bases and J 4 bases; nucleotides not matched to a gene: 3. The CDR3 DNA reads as TGTGCCAGCAGCTTCGGGACAGCTAATCAGCCCCAGCATTTT. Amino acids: CASSFGTANQPQHF.

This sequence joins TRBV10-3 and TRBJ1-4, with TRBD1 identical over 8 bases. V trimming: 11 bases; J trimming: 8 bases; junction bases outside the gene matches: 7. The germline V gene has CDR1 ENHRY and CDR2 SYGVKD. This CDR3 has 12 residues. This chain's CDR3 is CASTGEGEKLFF. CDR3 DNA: TGTGCCTCGACAGGGGAGGGCGAAAAACTGTTTTTT.

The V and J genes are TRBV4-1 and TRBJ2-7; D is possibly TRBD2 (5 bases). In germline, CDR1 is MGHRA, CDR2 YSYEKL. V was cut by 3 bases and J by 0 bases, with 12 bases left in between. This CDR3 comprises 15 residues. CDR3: CASSQGVSGSYEQYF. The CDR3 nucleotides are TGCGCCAGCAGCCAGGGAGTCTCCGGCTCCTACGAGCAGTACTTC.

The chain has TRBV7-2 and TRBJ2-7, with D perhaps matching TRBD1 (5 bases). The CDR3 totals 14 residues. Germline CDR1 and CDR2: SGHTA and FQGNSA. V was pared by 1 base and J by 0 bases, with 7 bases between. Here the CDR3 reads CASSLETASYEQYF. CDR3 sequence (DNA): TGTGCCAGCAGCTTAGAGACAGCCTCCTACGAGCAGTACTTC.

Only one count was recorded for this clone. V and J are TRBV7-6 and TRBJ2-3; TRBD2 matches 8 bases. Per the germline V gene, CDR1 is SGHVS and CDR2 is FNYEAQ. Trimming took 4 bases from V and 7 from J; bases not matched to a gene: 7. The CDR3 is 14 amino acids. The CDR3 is CASSSSGYGNTQYF. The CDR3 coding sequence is TGTGCCAGCAGCTCTAGCGGGTACGGGAATACGCAGTATTTT. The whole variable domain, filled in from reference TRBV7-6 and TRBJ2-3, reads GAGVSQSPRYKVTKRGQDVALRCDPISGHVSLYWYRQALGQGPEFLTYFNYEAQQDKSGLPNDRFSAERPEGSISTLTIQRTEQRDSAMYRCASSSSGYGNTQYFGPGTRLTVL.

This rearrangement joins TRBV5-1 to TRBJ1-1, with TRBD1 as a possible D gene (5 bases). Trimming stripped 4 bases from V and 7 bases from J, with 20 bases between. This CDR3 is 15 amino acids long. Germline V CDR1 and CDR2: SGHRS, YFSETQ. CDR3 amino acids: CASSEDIWGGSEAFF. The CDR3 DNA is TGCGCCAGCAGCGAGGACATTTGGGGAGGAAGTGAAGCTTTCTTT.

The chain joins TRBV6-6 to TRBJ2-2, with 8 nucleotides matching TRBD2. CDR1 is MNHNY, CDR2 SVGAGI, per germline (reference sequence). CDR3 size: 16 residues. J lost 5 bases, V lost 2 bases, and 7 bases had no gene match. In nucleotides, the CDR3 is TGTGCCAGCAGTTACCCTCGCGGGGGGCTTACCGGGGAGCTGTTTTTT. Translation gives CASSYPRGGLTGELFF.

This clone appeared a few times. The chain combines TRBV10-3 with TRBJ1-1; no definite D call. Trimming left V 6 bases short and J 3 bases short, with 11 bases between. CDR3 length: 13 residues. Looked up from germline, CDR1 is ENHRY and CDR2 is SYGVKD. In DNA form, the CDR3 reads TGTGCCATCAGCCCGAATATGGACACTGAAGCTTTCTTT. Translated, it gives CAISPNMDTEAFF.

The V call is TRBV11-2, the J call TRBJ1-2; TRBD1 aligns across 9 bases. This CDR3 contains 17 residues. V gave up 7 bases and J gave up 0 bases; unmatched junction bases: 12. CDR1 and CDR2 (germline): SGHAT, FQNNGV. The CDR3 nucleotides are TGTGCCAGCAAGCCAGGATACAGGGGGCCACCTAACTATGGCTACACCTTC. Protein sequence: CASKPGYRGPPNYGYTF.

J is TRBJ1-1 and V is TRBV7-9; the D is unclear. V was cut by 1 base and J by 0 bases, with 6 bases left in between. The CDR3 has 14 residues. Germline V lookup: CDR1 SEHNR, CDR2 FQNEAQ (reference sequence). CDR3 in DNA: TGTGCCAGCAGCTTAGGCCAGGTGAACACTGAAGCTTTCTTT. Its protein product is CASSLGQVNTEAFF.

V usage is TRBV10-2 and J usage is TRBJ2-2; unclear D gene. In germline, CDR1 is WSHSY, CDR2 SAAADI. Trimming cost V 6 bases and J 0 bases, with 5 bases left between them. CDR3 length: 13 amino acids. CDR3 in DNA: TGCGCCAGCAGAGGGTCGAACACCGGGGAGCTGTTTTTT. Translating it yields CASRGSNTGELFF.

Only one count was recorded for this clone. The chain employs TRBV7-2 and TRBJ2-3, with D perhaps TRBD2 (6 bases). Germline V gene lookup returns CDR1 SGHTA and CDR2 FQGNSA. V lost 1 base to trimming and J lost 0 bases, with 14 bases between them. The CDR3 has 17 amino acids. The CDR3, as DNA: TGTGCCAGCAGCTTAGTTCGGCTAGCGACTAGCACAGATACGCAGTATTTT. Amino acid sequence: CASSLVRLATSTDTQYF.

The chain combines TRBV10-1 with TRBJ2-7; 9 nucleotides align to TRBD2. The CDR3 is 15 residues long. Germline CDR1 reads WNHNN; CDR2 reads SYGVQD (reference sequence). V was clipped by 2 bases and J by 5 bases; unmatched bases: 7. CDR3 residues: CASSEGSGGRDEQYF. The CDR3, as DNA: TGCGCCAGCAGTGAGGGTAGCGGGGGTAGGGACGAGCAGTACTTC.